This passage covers 3 T cell receptor beta chains from one sample sequenced in a study of blood T cell repertoires in COVID-19. Data came from immunoSEQ multiplex PCR; TCRdb stores just in-frame clones and leaves some out. This table has 150,000 to 200,000 clones, 80% to 90% appearing once. Sequencing was performed on peripheral blood. Receptors originate from a man over 45 with active or convalescent COVID-19.

This clone was recorded many times. The J gene is TRBJ1-2, the V gene TRBV9, with 9 bases lining up with TRBD1. CDR1 and CDR2 (germline): SGDLS, YYNGEE. The CDR3 loop spans 15 amino acids. Trimming at V came to 3 bases and at J to 7 bases, leaving 10 bases not matched to a gene. This CDR3 reads CASSGKTGGISGYTF. The CDR3 region has the DNA TGTGCCAGCAGCGGAAAGACAGGGGGTATTAGTGGCTACACCTTC.

The chain links TRBV7-6 to TRBJ2-3, with TRBD2 identical over 10 bases. J gave up 2 bases and V 6 bases, and 5 bases lay outside the gene matches. Looked up from germline, CDR1 is SGHVS and CDR2 is FNYEAQ. The CDR3 is made up of 15 amino acids. CDR3 nucleotide sequence: TGTGCCAGCAGGTCTACTAGCGGGATCACAGATACGCAGTATTTT. This encodes CASRSTSGITDTQYF.

This chain links TRBV11-3 with TRBJ1-3; 10 bases match TRBD1. The CDR3 runs to 19 residues. The germline V gene encodes CDR1 SGHNT and CDR2 YENEEA. J lost 4 bases, V lost 3 bases, and 15 bases had no gene match. The CDR3 bases are TGTGCCAGCAGCTTCTTACCCACCTCGGACAGGGGGACAGGAAACACCATATATTTT. The encoded protein is CASSFLPTSDRGTGNTIYF. The full variable domain, its missing parts supplied by reference TRBV11-3 and TRBJ1-3, is EAGVVQSPRYKIIEKKQPVAFWCNPISGHNTLYWYLQNLGQGPELLIRYENEEAVDDSQLPKDRFSAERLKGVDSTLKIQPAELGDSAVYLCASSFLPTSDRGTGNTIYFGEGSWLTVV.